This T cell receptor beta chain was sequenced during a study of PD-1 blockade in classical Hodgkin lymphoma. Points from the study as a whole: Nivolumab starters within 1 year of ASCT were excluded.

Of note for this clone: Its antigen is unknown.

This CDR3 is 14 amino acids long. Germline V CDR1 and CDR2: ENHRY, SYGVKD. Trimming took off 0 bases at V and 6 bases at J, with 11 bases between the two ends. Profiling relied on immunoSEQ multiplex PCR, and the TCRdb table lists in-frame clones only, not all of them. The sample holds 25,000 to 30,000 clones, about four fifths seen once. All the patients suffered relapse after autologous stem cell transplantation, and brentuximab vedotin exposure differed. Patients showed best responses of complete response, partial response or progressive disease. This receptor was identified in a human donor with classical Hodgkin lymphoma. The sequences come from peripheral blood mononuclear cells (PBMCs), collected before the second cycle of nivolumab. The chain joins TRBV10-3 to TRBJ1-2; D may be TRBD1 (5 bases). The CDR3 region is CAISESSGRNGYTF. The CDR3 nucleotides are TGTGCCATCAGTGAGTCGTCAGGGAGAAATGGCTACACCTTC.